The 4 T cell receptor beta chains given below trace back to one sample, sequenced in a study of post-analysis software for immune sequencing data. These TCRs' antigens remain unknown. Broader study findings: In patients, about 5 TRBV segments were more frequent than in controls, with TRBV5-6, TRBV5-1 and TRBV20-1 among them.

Prepared TCR beta cDNA libraries contained unique molecular identifiers. Each CDR3 protein is one row after TCRdb ran MiXCR on the PCR reads. The sample comprises some 690,000 distinct CDR3 sequences, 25% to 30% of which are singletons, and around 0.56% rests with the top ten. Sequenced sample: blood. Receptor source: a girl between 5 and 17 years old with multiple sclerosis.

A remark on this clonotype: Relative to the germline gene, one junction end is altered; a read error may explain this. This rearrangement joins TRBV12-3 or TRBV12-4 to TRBJ2-1, with D perhaps being TRBD1 or TRBD2 (5 bases each). CDR3 length equals 13 residues. The CDR3 sequence is CASRLGPYIEQFF. The DNA for the CDR3 is TGTGCCAGCAGGTTGGGACCTTACATTGAGCAGTTCTTC.

This clonotype has ten or more counts. The rearrangement uses TRBV29-1 and TRBJ1-5; D perhaps matches TRBD1 (5 bases). V dropped 4 bases and J dropped 6 bases, with 13 bases sitting between them. Germline CDR1 reads SQVTM; CDR2 reads ANQGSEA. CDR3 length: 13 residues. The DNA of the CDR3 is TGCAGCGTTGGTGGGGGATCAGGTCAGCCCCAGCATTTT. As protein: CSVGGGSGQPQHF.

Comment on this clonotype: Just one base apart from a much larger clone, this may be a read error. The chain couples TRBV7-2 to TRBJ2-5; D gene uncertain. This CDR3 has 13 amino acids. Germline CDR1 and CDR2: SGHTA and FQGNSA. CDR3 nucleotides: TGTGCCGGCAGCAGACGACCTCAAGAGACCCAGTACTTC. Translation: CAGSRRPQETQYF. Full variable domain (rest looked up from reference TRBV7-2 and TRBJ2-5): GAGVSQSPSNKVTEKGKDVELRCDPISGHTALYWYRQSLGQGLEFLIYFQGNSAPDKSGLPSDRFSAERTGGSVSTLTIQRTQQEDSAVYLCAGSRRPQETQYFGPGTRLLVL.

A single count supports this clonotype. One junction end does not reproduce the germline sequence, and a read error may be involved. The V call is TRBV7-9, the J call TRBJ2-5; D gene unclear. This CDR3 spans 15 amino acids. Per germline, CDR1 SEHNR and CDR2 FQNEAQ (reference sequence). The CDR3: CTSSLDGSRQETQYF. DNA for the CDR3: TGTACCAGCAGCTTAGACGGAAGCAGACAAGAGACCCAGTACTTC.